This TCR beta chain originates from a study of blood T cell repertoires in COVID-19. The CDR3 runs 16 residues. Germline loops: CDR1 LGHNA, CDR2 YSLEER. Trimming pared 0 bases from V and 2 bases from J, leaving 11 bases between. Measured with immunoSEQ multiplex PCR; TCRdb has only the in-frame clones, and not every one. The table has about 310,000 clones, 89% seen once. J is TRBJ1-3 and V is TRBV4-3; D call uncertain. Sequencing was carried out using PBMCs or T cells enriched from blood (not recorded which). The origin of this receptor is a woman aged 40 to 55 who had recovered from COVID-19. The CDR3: CASSQDIGGTGNTIYF. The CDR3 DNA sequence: TGCGCCAGCAGCCAAGATATAGGCGGGACTGGAAACACCATATATTTT.